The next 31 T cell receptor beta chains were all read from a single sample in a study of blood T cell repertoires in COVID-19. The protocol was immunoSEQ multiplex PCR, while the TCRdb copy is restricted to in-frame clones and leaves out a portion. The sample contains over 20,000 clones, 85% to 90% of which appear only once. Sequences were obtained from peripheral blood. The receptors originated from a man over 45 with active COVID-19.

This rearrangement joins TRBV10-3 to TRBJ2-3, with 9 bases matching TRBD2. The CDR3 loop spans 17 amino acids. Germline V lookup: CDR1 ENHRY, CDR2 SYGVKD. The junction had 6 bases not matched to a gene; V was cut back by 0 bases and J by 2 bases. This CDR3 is CAISESTPSGDTDTQYF. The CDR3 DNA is TGTGCCATCAGTGAGTCGACCCCTAGCGGGGACACAGATACGCAGTATTTT.

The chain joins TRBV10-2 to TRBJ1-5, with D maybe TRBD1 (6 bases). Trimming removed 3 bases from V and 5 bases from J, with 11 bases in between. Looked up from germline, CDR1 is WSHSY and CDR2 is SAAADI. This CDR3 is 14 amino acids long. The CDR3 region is CASSEVDSHQPQHF. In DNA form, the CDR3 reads TGCGCCAGCAGTGAAGTGGACAGCCATCAGCCCCAGCATTTT.

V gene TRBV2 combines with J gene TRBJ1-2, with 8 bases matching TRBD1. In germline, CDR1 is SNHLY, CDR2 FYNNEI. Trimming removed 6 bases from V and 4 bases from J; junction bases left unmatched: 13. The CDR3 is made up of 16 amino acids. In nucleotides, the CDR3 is TGTGCCAGCAGGGGCACCGGGACAGGAGAATTCTATGGCTACACCTTC. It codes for CASRGTGTGEFYGYTF.

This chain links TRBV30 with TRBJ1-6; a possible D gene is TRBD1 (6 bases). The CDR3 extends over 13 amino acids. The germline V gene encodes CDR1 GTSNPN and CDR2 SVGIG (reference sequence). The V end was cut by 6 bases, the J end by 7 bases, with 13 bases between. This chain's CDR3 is CACRDTRNSPLHF. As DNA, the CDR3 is TGTGCCTGCCGGGACACCAGAAATTCACCCCTCCACTTT.

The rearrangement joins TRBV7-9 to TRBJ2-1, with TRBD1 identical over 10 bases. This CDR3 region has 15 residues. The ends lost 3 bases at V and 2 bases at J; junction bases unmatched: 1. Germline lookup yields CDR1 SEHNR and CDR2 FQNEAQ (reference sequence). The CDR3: CASSFGQGAYNEQFF. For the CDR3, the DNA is TGTGCCAGCAGCTTCGGACAGGGGGCCTACAATGAGCAGTTCTTC.

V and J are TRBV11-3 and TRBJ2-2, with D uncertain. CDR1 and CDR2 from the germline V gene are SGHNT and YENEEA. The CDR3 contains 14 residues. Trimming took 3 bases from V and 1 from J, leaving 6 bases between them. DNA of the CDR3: TGTGCCAGCAGCTTTAGACAGAACACCGGGGAGCTGTTTTTT. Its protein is CASSFRQNTGELFF.

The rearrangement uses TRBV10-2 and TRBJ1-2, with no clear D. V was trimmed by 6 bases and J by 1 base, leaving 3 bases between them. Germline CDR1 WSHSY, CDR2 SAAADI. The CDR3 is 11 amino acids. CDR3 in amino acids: CASRYNYGYTF. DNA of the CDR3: TGCGCCAGCAGGTATAACTATGGCTACACCTTC.

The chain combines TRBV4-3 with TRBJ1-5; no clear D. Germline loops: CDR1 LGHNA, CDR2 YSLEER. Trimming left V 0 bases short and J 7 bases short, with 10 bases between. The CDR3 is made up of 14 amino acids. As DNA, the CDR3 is TGCGCCAGCAGCCAAGATCCGGGGTCCCAGCCCCAGCATTTT. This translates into CASSQDPGSQPQHF.

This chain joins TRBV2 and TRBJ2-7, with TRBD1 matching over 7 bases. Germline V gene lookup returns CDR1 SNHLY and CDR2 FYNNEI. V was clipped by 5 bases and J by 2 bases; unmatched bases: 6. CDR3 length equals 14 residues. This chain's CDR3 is CASSPGQVPYEQYF. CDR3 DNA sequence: TGTGCCAGCAGTCCTGGACAGGTCCCCTACGAGCAGTACTTC.

DNA for the CDR3: TGCAGCGTATCCGAACTAGCGAATGAGCAGTTCTTC. Translating gives CSVSELANEQFF. J is TRBJ2-1 and V is TRBV29-1, with TRBD2 matching over 7 bases. Germline V gene sequence: CDR1 SQVTM, CDR2 ANQGSEA. With 6 bases clipped from V and 7 bases from J, the junction kept 6 bases outside the gene matches. This CDR3 has 12 amino acids.

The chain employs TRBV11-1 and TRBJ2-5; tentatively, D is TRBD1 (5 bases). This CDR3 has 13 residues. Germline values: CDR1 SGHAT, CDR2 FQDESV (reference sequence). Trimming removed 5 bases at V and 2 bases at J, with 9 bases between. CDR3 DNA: TGTGCCAGCAGCCGCCGGACACAAGAGACCCAGTACTTC. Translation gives CASSRRTQETQYF.

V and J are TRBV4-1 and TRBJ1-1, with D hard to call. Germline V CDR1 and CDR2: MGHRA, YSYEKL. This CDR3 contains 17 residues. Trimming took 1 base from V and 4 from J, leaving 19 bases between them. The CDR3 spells CASSQGYRLSGSTEAFF. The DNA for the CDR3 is TGCGCCAGCAGCCAAGGATATCGCCTCTCGGGAAGCACTGAAGCTTTCTTT.

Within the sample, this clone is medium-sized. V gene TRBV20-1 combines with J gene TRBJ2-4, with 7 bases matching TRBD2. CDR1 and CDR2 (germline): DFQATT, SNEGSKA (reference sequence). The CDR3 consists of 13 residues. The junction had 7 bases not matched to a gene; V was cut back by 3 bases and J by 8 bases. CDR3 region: CSASGPAGDIQYF. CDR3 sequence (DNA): TGCAGTGCTAGTGGCCCCGCGGGGGACATTCAGTACTTC.

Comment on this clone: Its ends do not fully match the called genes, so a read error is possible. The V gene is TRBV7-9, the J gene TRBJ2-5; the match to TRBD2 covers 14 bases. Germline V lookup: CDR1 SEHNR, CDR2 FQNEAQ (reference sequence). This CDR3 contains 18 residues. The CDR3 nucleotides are TGTGCCAGCACCTTAGGACTAGCGGGGGGCCGGTTTCAAGAGACCCAGTACTTC. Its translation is CASTLGLAGGRFQETQYF.

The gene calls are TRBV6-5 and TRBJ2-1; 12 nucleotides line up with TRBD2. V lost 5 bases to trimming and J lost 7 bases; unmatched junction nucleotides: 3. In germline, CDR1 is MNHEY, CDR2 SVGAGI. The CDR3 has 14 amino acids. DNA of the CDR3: TGTGCCAGCAGTCGAGGACTAGCGGGGAATGAGCAGTTCTTC. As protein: CASSRGLAGNEQFF.

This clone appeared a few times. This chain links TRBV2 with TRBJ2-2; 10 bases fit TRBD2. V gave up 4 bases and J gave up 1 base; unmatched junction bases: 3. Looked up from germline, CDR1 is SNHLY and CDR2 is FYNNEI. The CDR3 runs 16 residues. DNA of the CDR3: TGTGCCAGCAGTGTACTAGCGGGGTTGAACACCGGGGAGCTGTTTTTT. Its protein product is CASSVLAGLNTGELFF.

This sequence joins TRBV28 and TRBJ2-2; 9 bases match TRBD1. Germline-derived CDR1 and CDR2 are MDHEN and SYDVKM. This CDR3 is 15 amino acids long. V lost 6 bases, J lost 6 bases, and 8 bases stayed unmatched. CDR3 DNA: TGTGCCAGCAGGTCACAGGGGGCTCAGGCCGGGGAGCTGTTTTTT. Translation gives CASRSQGAQAGELFF.

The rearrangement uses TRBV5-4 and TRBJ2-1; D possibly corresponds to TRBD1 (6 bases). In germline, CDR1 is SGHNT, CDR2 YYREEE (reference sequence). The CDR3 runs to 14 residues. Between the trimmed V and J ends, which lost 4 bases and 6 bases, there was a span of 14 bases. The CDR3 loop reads CASSPGIGGNEQFF. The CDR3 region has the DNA TGTGCCAGCAGCCCTGGGATAGGGGGCAATGAGCAGTTCTTC.

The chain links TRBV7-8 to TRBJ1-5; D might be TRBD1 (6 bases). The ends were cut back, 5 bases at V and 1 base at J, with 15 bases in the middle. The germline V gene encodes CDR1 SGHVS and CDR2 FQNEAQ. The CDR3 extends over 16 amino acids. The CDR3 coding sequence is TGTGCCAGCAGCCAACGACAGGAACCCAGCAATCAGCCCCAGCATTTT. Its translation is CASSQRQEPSNQPQHF.

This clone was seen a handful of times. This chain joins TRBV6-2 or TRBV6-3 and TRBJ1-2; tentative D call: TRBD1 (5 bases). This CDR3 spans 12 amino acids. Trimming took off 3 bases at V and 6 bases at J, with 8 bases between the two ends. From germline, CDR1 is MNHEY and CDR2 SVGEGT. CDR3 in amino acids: CASSYTRDGYTF. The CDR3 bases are TGTGCCAGCAGTTATACCAGGGATGGCTACACCTTC.

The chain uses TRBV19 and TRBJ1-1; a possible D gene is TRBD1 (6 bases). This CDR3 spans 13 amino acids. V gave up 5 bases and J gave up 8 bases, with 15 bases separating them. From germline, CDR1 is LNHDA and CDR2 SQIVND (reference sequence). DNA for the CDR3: TGTGCCAGTAGTTTACGAACCGGGACAGAAGCTTTCTTT. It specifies CASSLRTGTEAFF.

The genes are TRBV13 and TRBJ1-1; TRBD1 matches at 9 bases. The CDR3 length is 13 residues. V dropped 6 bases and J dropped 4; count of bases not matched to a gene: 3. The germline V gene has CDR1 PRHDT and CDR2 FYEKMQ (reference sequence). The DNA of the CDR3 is TGTGCCAGCAGACACAGGGGGCTCACTGAAGCTTTCTTT. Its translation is CASRHRGLTEAFF.

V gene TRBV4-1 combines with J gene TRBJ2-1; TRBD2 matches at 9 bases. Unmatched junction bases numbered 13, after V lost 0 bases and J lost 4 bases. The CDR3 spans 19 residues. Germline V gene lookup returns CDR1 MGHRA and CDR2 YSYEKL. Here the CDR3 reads CASSQDPRLRGGVYNEQFF. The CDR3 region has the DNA TGCGCCAGCAGCCAAGATCCCCGTTTGCGGGGGGGGGTATACAATGAGCAGTTCTTC.

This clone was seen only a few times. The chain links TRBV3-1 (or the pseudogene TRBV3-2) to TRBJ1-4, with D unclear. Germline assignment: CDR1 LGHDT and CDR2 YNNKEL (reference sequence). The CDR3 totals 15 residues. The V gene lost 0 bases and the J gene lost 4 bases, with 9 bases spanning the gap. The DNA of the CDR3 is TGTGCCAGCAGCCAAGATCTGGGCTATAATGAAAAACTGTTTTTT. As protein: CASSQDLGYNEKLFF.

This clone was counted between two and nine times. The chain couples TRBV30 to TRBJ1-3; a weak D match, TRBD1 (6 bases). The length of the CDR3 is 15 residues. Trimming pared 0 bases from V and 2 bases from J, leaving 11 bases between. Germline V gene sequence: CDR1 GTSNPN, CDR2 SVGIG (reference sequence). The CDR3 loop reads CAWSVLSGAGNTIYF. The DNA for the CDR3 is TGTGCCTGGAGTGTACTATCAGGGGCTGGAAACACCATATATTTT.

The CDR3 nucleotides read TGTGCCAGCAGTGAGGAGTCTCCCTCGTATAATTCACCCCTCCACTTT. It specifies CASSEESPSYNSPLHF. The chain is built from TRBV2 and TRBJ1-6; D is uncertain. Germline V gene sequence: CDR1 SNHLY, CDR2 FYNNEI. V was pared by 3 bases and J by 4 bases, with 13 bases between. The CDR3 runs 16 residues.

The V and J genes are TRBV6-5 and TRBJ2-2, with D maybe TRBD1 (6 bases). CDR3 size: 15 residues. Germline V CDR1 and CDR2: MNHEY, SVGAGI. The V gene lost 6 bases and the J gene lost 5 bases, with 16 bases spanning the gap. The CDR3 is CASRTGTSGTGELFF. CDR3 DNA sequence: TGTGCCAGCAGGACCGGGACATCCGGGACCGGGGAGCTGTTTTTT.

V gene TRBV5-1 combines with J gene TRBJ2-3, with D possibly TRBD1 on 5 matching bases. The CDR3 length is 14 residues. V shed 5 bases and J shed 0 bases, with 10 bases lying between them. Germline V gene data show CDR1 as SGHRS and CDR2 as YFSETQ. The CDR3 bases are TGCGCCAGCAGTAGGGGTCTTAGCACAGATACGCAGTATTTT. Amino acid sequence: CASSRGLSTDTQYF.

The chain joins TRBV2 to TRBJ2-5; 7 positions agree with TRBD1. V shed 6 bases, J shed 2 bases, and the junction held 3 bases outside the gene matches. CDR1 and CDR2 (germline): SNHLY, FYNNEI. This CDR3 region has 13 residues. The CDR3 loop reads CASSGTVQETQYF. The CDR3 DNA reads TGTGCCAGCAGCGGGACAGTACAAGAGACCCAGTACTTC.

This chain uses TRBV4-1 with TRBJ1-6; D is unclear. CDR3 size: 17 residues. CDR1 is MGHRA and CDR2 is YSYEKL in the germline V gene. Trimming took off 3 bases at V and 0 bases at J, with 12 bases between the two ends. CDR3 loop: CASSQYPRGSYNSPLHF. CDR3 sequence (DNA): TGCGCCAGCAGCCAGTACCCCCGGGGCTCCTATAATTCACCCCTCCACTTT.

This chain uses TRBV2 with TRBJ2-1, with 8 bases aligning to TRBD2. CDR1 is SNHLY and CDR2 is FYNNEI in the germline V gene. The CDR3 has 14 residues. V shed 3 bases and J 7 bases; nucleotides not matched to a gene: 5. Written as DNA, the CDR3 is TGTGCCAGCAGTGAGCCTAGCGGGTCAAATGAGCAGTTCTTC. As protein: CASSEPSGSNEQFF.